Following are 9 T cell receptor beta chains from one sample sequenced in a study of blood T cell repertoires in COVID-19. The data were produced by immunoSEQ multiplex PCR, yet TCRdb's version contains in-frame clones alone and is incomplete. The sample holds about 210,000 clones, more than 65% seen once. The sequenced sample consisted of peripheral blood. The receptors here all came from a man aged 35-49 years who had recovered from COVID-19.

This chain uses TRBV27 with TRBJ2-4, with 14 bases lining up with TRBD2. The trim removed 5 bases at V and 3 bases at J, leaving 12 bases unmatched. Per the germline V gene, CDR1 is MNHEY and CDR2 is SMNVEV (reference sequence). CDR3 length: 19 amino acids. The CDR3 DNA is TGTGCCAGCAGTACTGTAGGGACTAGCGGGAGTTCTGGCAAAAACATTCAGTACTTC. Translating gives CASSTVGTSGSSGKNIQYF.

This clone was seen only once. V gene TRBV4-3 combines with J gene TRBJ2-7; D gene uncertain. The germline V gene has CDR1 LGHNA and CDR2 YSLEER. This CDR3 region has 15 residues. The germline V and J ends were trimmed by 1 base and 0 bases, with 10 bases remaining between them. The CDR3 region is CASSQAFTVSYEQYF. CDR3 coding DNA: TGCGCCAGCAGCCAAGCATTCACAGTCTCCTACGAGCAGTACTTC.

The chain couples TRBV10-2 to TRBJ1-5; D is possibly TRBD1 (5 bases). Germline V gene sequence: CDR1 WSHSY, CDR2 SAAADI. Trimming shortened V by 3 bases and J by 5 bases, and 11 bases separated the two germline ends. The CDR3 runs to 14 residues. The CDR3 DNA reads TGCGCCAGCAGTGATTACAGGATGGATCAGCCCCAGCATTTT. Protein: CASSDYRMDQPQHF.

The chain combines TRBV6-5 with TRBJ1-4; D uncertain. The CDR3 loop spans 14 amino acids. Per germline, CDR1 MNHEY and CDR2 SVGAGI. Trimming took off 5 bases at V and 4 bases at J, with 11 bases between the two ends. Written as DNA, the CDR3 is TGTGCCAGCAGTCGCGTATTAAGTAATGAAAAACTGTTTTTT. Its protein is CASSRVLSNEKLFF.

This rearrangement joins TRBV19 to TRBJ2-5; 11 bases fit TRBD2. Germline V gene lookup returns CDR1 LNHDA and CDR2 SQIVND (reference sequence). The CDR3 totals 16 residues. V shed 5 bases, J shed 5 bases, and the junction held 10 bases outside the gene matches. Written as DNA, the CDR3 is TGTGCCAGTAGTGCACGATCTAGCGGGAGGCCGGAGACCCAGTACTTC. Translating it yields CASSARSSGRPETQYF.

CDR3 loop: CASSQRGADYGYTF. The CDR3 coding sequence is TGTGCCAGCAGTCAAAGGGGCGCGGACTATGGCTACACCTTC. The chain joins TRBV6-5 to TRBJ1-2; a possible D gene is TRBD1 (5 bases). Germline V gene sequence: CDR1 MNHEY, CDR2 SVGAGI. V lost 5 bases and J lost 3, with 13 bases in between. The CDR3 contains 14 residues.

This chain connects TRBV7-9 to TRBJ2-1, with D maybe TRBD1 (5 bases). The V gene's germline CDR1 is SEHNR and CDR2 FQNEAQ (reference sequence). The V gene lost 1 base and the J gene lost 1 base, with 8 bases spanning the gap. The CDR3 covers 15 residues. As DNA, the CDR3 is TGTGCCAGCAGCTTAGGGCAGGGTTCCTACAATGAGCAGTTCTTC. Its translation: CASSLGQGSYNEQFF. The whole variable domain, remainder taken from reference TRBV7-9 and TRBJ2-1, is DTGVSQNPRHKITKRGQNVTFRCDPISEHNRLYWYRQTLGQGPEFLTYFQNEAQLEKSRLLSDRFSAERPKGSFSTLEIQRTEQGDSAMYLCASSLGQGSYNEQFFGPGTRLTVL.

This chain connects TRBV3-1 (or the pseudogene TRBV3-2) to TRBJ1-1; D is unclear. Trimming took 0 bases from V and 10 from J, leaving 12 bases between them. Germline V CDR1 and CDR2: LGHDT, YNNKEL (reference sequence). This CDR3 region has 13 residues. The CDR3 nucleotides read TGTGCCAGCAGCCAAGATCGGGGTTCTGGAGCTTTCTTT. Encoded protein: CASSQDRGSGAFF.

The chain couples TRBV4-1 to TRBJ2-5; TRBD2 agrees at 10 bases. Germline CDR1 MGHRA, CDR2 YSYEKL. The CDR3 runs to 18 residues. Germline trimming cut 1 base from V and 1 base from J; bases unmatched to any gene: 9. CDR3 DNA: TGCGCCAGCAGCCAAGTTCTAGCGGGGGCGGGATTCCAAGAGACCCAGTACTTC. Its protein product is CASSQVLAGAGFQETQYF.